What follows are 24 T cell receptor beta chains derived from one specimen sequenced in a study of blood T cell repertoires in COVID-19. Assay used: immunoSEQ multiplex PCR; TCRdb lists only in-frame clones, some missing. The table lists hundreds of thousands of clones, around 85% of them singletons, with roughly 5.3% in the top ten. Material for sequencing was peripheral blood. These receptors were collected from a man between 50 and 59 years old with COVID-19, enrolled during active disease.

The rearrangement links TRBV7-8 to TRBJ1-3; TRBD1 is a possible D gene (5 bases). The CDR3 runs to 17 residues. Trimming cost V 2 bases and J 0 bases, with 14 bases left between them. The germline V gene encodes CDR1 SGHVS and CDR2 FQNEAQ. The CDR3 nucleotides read TGTGCCAGCAGCTTAAAGGTGGGGCTAAGCTCTGGAAACACCATATATTTT. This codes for CASSLKVGLSSGNTIYF.

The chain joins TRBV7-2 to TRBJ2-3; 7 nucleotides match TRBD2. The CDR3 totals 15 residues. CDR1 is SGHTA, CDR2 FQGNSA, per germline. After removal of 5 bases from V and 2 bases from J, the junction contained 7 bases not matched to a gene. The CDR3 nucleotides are TGTGCCAGCAGCCCCCAAAGCGGGGTCACAGATACGCAGTATTTT. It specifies CASSPQSGVTDTQYF.

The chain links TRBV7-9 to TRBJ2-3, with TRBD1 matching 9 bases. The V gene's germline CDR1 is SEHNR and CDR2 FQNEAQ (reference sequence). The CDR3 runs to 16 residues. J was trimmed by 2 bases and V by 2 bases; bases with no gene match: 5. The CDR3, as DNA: TGTGCCAGCAGCTTAATACGGACAGGGGTCACAGATACGCAGTATTTT. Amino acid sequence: CASSLIRTGVTDTQYF.

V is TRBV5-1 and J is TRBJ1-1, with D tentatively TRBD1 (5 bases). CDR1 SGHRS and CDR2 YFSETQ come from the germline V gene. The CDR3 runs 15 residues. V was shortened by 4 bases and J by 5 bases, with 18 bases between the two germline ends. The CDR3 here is CASSKQIGVGTEAFF. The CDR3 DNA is TGCGCCAGCAGCAAACAGATAGGGGTTGGGACTGAAGCTTTCTTT.

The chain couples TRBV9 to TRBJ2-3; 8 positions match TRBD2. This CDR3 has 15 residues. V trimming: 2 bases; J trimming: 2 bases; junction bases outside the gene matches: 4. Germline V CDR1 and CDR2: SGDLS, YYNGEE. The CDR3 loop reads CASSVWRGDTDTQYF. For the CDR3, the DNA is TGTGCCAGCAGCGTTTGGCGGGGGGACACAGATACGCAGTATTTT.

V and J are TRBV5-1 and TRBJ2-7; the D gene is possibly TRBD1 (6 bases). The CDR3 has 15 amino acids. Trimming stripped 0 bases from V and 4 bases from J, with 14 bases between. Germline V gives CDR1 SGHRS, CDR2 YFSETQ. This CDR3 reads CASSLVAGETYEQYF. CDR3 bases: TGCGCCAGCAGCTTGGTAGCAGGGGAAACTTACGAGCAGTACTTC.

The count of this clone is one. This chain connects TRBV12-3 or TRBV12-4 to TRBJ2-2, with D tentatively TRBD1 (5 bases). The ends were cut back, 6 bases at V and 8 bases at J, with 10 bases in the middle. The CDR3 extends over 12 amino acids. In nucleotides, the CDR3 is TGTGCCAGCAGATCCAGGGTGGGGGAGCTGTTTTTT. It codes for CASRSRVGELFF.

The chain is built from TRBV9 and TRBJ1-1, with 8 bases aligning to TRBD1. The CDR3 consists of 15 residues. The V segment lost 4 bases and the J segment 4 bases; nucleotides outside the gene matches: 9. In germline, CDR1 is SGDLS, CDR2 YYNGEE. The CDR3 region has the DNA TGTGCCAGCAGCACTCTGGGACAGGCTATCACTGAAGCTTTCTTT. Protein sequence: CASSTLGQAITEAFF.

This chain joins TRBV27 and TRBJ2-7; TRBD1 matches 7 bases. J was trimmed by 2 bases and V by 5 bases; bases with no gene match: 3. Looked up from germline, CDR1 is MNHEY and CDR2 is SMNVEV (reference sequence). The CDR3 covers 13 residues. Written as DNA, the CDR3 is TGTGCCAGCAGTAGACAGGGAGCCTACGAGCAGTACTTC. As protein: CASSRQGAYEQYF.

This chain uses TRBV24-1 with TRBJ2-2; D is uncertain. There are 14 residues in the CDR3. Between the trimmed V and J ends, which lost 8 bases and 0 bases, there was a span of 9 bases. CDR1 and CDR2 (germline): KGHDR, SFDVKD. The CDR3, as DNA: TGTGCCACCACTGACACAGCGAACACCGGGGAGCTGTTTTTT. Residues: CATTDTANTGELFF.

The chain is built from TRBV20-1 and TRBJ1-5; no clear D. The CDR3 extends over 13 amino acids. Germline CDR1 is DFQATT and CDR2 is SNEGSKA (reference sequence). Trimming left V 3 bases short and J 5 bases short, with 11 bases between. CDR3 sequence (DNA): TGCAGTGCTAGTTACGGGAGGGATCAGCCCCAGCATTTT. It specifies CSASYGRDQPQHF.

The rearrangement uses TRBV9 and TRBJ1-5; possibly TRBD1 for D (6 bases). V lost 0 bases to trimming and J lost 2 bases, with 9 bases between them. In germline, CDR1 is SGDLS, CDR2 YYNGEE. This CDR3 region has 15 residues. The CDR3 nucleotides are TGTGCCAGCAGCGTAGGGGGGCAGGGCAATCAGCCCCAGCATTTT. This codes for CASSVGGQGNQPQHF.

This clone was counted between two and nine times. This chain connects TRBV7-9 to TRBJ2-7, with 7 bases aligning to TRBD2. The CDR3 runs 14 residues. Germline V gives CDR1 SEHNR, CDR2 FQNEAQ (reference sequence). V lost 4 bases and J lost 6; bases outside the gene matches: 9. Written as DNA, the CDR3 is TGTGCCAGCAGCTCGGGGGGACTATCCCTCGAGCAGTACTTC. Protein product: CASSSGGLSLEQYF.

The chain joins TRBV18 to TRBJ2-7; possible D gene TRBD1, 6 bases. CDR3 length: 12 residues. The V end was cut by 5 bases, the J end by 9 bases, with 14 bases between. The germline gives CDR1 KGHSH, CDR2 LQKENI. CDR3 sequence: CASSSNRAWQYF. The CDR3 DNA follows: TGTGCCAGCTCATCAAACAGGGCCTGGCAGTACTTC. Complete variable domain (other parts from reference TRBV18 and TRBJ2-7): NAGVMQNPRHLVRRRGQEARLRCSPMKGHSHVYWYRQLPEEGLKFMVYLQKENIIDESGMPKERFSAEFPKEGPSILRIQQVVRGDSAAYFCASSSNRAWQYFGPGTRLTVT.

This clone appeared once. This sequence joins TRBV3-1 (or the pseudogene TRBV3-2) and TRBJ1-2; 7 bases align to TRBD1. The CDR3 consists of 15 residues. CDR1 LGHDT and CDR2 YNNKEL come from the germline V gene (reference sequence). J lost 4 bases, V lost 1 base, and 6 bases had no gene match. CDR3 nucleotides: TGTGCCAGCAGCCAAGGAACAGGGGCAGGCTATGGCTACACCTTC. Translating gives CASSQGTGAGYGYTF.

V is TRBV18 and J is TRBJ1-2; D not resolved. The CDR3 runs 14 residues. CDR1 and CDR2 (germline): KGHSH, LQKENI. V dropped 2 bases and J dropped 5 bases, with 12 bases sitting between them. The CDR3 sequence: CASSPSGLFYGYTF. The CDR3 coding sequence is TGTGCCAGCTCACCATCGGGTCTATTTTATGGCTACACCTTC.

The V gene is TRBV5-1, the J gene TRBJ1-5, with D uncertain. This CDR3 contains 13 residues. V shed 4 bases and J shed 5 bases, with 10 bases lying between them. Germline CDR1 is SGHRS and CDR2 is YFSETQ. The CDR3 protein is CASSPSGDQPQHF. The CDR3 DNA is TGCGCCAGCAGCCCGTCGGGAGATCAGCCCCAGCATTTT.

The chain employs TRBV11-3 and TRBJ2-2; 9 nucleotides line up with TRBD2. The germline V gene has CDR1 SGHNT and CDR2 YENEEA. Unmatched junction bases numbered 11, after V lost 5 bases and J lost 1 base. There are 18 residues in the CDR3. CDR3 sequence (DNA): TGTGCCAGCAGCCTATCCTATAGCGGGGGTCAGAACACCGGGGAGCTGTTTTTT. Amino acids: CASSLSYSGGQNTGELFF.

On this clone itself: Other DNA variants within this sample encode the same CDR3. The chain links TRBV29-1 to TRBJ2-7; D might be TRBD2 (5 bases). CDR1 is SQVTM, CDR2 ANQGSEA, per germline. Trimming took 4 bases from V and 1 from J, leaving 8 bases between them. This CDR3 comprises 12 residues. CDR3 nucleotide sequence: TGCAGCGTTGGAACGGGGTCCTACGAGCAGTACTTC. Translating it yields CSVGTGSYEQYF.

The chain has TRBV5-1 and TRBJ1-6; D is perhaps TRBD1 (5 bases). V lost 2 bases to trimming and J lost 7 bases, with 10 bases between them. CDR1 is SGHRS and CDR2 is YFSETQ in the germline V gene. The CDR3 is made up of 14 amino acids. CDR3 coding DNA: TGCGCCAGCAGCTTCGACAGCCAGAATTCACCCCTCCACTTT. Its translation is CASSFDSQNSPLHF.

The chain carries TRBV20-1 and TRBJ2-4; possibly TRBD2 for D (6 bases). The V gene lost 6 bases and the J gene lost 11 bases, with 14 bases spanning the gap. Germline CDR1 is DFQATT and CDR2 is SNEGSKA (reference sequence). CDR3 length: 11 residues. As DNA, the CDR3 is TGCAGTGCCCCCTTCCGGAGGGTTCAGTACTTC. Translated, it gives CSAPFRRVQYF.

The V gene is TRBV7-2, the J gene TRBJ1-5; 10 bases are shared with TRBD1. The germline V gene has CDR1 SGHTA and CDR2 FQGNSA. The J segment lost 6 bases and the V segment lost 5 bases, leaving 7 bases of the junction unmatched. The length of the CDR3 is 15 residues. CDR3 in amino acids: CASSIRQGAGQPQHF. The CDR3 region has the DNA TGTGCCAGCAGCATCAGACAGGGGGCTGGTCAGCCCCAGCATTTT.

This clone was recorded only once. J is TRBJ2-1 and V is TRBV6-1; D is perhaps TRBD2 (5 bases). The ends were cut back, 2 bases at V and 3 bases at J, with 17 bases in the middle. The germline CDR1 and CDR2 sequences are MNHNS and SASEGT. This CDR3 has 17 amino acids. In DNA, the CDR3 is TGTGCCAGCAGTGAATTTTTGGGAGCAACCCGCTACAATGAGCAGTTCTTC. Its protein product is CASSEFLGATRYNEQFF.

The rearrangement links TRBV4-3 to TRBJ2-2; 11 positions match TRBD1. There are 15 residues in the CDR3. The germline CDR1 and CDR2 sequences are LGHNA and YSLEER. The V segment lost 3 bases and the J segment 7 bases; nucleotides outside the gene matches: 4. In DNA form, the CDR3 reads TGCGCCAGCAGCCAGGACAGGGGGCCTGGCGGGGAGCTGTTTTTT. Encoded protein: CASSQDRGPGGELFF.